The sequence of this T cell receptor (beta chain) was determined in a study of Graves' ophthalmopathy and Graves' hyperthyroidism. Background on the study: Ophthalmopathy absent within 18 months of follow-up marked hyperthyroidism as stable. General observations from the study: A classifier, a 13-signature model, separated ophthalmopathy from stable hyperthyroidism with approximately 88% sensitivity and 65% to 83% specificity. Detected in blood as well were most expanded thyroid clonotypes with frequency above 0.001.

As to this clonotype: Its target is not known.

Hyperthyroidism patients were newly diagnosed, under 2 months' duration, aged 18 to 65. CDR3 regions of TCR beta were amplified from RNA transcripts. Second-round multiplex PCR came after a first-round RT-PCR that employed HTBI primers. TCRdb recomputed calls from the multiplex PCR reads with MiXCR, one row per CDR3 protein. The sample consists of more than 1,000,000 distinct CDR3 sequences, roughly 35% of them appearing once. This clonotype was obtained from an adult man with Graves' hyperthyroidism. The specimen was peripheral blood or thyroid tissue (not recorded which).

The CDR3 region is CASAGTGGNTIYF. The CDR3 DNA is TGTGCCAGCGCCGGGACAGGAGGAAACACCATATATTTT. This rearrangement joins TRBV12-3 or TRBV12-4 to TRBJ1-3; 8 bases fit TRBD1. V trimming: 8 bases; J trimming: 4 bases; junction bases outside the gene matches: 4. There are 13 residues in the CDR3.